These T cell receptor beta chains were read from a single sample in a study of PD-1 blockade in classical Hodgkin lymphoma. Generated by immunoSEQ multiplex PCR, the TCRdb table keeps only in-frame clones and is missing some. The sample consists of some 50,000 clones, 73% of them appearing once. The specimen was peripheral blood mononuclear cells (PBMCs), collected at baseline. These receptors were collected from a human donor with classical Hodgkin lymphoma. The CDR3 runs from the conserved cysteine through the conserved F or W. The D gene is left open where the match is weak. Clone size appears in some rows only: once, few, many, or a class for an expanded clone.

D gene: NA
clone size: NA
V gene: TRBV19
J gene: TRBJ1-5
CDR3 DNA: TGTGCCAGTAGTCCGGGGGGTTATAGCAATCAGCCCCAGCATTTT
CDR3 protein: CASSPGGYSNQPQHF

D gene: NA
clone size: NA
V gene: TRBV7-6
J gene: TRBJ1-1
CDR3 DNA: TGTGCCAGCAGCTTAAAAGAGGGGGGTGGCACTGAAGCTTTCTTT
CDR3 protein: CASSLKEGGGTEAFF

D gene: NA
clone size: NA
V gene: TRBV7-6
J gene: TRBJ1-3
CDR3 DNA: TGTGCCAGCAGCTCTGAAGGAAACACCATATATTTT
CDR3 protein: CASSSEGNTIYF

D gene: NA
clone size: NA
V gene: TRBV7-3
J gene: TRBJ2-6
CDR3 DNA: TGTGCCAGCAGCGTCCGGGCTGGGGCCAACGTCCTGACTTTC
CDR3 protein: CASSVRAGANVLTF

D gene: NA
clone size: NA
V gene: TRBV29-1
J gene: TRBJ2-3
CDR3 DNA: TGCAGCGGTTCACGAGCAGATACGCAGTATTTT
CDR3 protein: CSGSRADTQYF

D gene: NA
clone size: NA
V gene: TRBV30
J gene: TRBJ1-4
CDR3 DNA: TGTGCCTGGAGGACCCCGGTATCTAATGAAAAACTGTTTTTT
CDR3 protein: CAWRTPVSNEKLFF

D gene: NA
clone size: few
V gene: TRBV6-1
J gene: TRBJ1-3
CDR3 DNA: TGTGCCAGCAGCCCCGACTGGTCTGGAAACACCATATATTTT
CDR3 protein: CASSPDWSGNTIYF

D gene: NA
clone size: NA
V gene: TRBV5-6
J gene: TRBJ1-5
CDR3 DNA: TGTGCCAGCAGCTTGGAGGGTTCCTTCAATCAGCCCCAGCATTTT
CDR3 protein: CASSLEGSFNQPQHF

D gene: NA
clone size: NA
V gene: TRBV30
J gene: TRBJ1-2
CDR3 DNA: TGTGCCTGGAGTACCACAGGGAACCTCCTCTATGGCTACACCTTC
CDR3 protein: CAWSTTGNLLYGYTF

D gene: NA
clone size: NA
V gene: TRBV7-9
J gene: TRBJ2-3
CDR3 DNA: TGTGCCAGCAGCCCCCGGATGACAAATACGCAGTATTTT
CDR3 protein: CASSPRMTNTQYF

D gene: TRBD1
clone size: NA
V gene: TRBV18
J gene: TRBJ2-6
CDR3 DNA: TGTGCCAGCTCATCGCTAGACAGGGTAAACGTCCTGACTTTC
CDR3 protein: CASSSLDRVNVLTF

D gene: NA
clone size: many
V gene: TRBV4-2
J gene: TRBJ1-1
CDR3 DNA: TGTGCCAGCAGCCAAGATGGGGGTGCTGAAGCTTTCTTT
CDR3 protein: CASSQDGGAEAFF

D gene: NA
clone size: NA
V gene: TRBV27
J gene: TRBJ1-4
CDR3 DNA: TGTGCCAGCAGTTTTACCACTAATGAAAAACTGTTTTTT
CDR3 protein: CASSFTTNEKLFF

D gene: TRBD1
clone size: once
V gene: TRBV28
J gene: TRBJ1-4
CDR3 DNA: TGTGCCAGCAGTCGTGGACAGGGGAATGAAAAACTGTTTTTT
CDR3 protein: CASSRGQGNEKLFF

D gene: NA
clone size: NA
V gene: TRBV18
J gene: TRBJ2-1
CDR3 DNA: TGTGCCAGCTCACCAAGGAGGGGCGACGGCAATGAGCAGTTCTTC
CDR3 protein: CASSPRRGDGNEQFF

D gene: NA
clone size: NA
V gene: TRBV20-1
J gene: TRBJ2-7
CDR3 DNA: TGCAGTGCTAGTGACGGGGACGAGCAGTACTTC
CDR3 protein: CSASDGDEQYF

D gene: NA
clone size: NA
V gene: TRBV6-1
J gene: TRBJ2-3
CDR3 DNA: TGTGCCAGCAGTGAACAGGGATCTAGCACAGATACGCAGTATTTT
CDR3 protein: CASSEQGSSTDTQYF

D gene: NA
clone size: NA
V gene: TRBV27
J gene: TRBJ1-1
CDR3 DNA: TGTGCCAGCAGCCCACTTACACAGGAGGAAGCTTTCTTT
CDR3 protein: CASSPLTQEEAFF

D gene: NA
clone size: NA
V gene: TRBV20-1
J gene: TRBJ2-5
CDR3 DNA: TGCAGTGCAAACTCAGGGGAGACCCAGTACTTC
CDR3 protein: CSANSGETQYF

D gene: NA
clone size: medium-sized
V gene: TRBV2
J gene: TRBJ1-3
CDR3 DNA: TGTGCCAGCAGTGATGACGAAAGCTCTGGAAACACCATATATTTT
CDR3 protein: CASSDDESSGNTIYF

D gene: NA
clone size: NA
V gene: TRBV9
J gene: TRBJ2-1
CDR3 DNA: TGTGCCAGCAGCGTAGCTTTCGGGGGTTTTAATGAGCAGTTCTTC
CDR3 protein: CASSVAFGGFNEQFF

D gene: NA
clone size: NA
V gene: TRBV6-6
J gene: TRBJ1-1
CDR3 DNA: TGTGCCAGCAGGAGATTAGGCACTGAAGCTTTCTTT
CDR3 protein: CASRRLGTEAFF

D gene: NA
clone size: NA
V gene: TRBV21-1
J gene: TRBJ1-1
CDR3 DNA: TGTGCCAGCCAGTTTGAAGCTTTCTTT
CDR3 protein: CASQFEAFF

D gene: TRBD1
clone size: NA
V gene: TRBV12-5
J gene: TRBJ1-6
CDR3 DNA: TGTGCTAGTGGTTCGACAGGGGGCGGTTCACCCCTCCACTTT
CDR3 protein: CASGSTGGGSPLHF

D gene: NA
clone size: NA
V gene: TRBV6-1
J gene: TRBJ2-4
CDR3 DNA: TGTGCCAGCAGTGTACAAACAGGTCTAGGGAACATTCAGTACTTC
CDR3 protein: CASSVQTGLGNIQYF

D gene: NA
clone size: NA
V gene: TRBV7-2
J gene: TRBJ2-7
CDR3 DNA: TGTGCCAGCAGCTTAGTAGGGTGGGGCGAGCAGTACTTC
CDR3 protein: CASSLVGWGEQYF

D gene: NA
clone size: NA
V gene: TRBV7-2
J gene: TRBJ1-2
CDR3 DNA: TGTGCCAGCAGCTTAGGCTCAGGGTCCTATGGCTACACCTTC
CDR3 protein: CASSLGSGSYGYTF

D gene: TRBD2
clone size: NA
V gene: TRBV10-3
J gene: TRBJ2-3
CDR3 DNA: TGTGCCATCAGTGAGTCGAGGTCTAGCGGGGGTTGCACAGATACGCAGTATTTT
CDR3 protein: CAISESRSSGGCTDTQYF